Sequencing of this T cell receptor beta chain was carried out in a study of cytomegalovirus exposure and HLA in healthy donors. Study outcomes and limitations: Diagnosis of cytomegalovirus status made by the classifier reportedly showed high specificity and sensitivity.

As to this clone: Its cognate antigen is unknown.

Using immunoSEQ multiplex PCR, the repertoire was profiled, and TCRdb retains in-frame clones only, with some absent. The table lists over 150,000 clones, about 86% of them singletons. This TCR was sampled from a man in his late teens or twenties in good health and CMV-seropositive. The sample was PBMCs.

The CDR3 nucleotides read TGTGCCAGCAGTGAAGGAGGGAAAGGTCTACGCGAGCAGTACTTC. As protein: CASSEGGKGLREQYF. The rearrangement links TRBV25-1 to TRBJ2-7; weak D call: TRBD2 (6 bases). Per the germline V gene, CDR1 is MGHDK and CDR2 is SYGVNS. The ends were cut back, 2 bases at V and 6 bases at J, with 17 bases in the middle. CDR3 size: 15 residues.